This T cell receptor (beta chain) was captured by sequencing in a study of blood T cell repertoires in COVID-19. V shed 3 bases, J shed 6 bases, and the junction held 7 bases outside the gene matches. Germline V gene sequence: CDR1 SGHRS, CDR2 YFSETQ. CDR3 length equals 14 residues. Data came from immunoSEQ multiplex PCR; TCRdb stores just in-frame clones and leaves some out. The sample comprises some 97,000 clones, 90% to 95% of which are singletons, and around 1% rests with the top ten. The chain has TRBV5-1 and TRBJ1-1; TRBD1 matches at 8 bases. The specimen sequenced was peripheral blood. The receptor was isolated from a man aged 60-69 years with acute or convalescent COVID-19. The CDR3 is CASSSRQGKAEAFF. The CDR3 DNA sequence: TGCGCCAGCAGCTCAAGACAGGGGAAGGCTGAAGCTTTCTTT.